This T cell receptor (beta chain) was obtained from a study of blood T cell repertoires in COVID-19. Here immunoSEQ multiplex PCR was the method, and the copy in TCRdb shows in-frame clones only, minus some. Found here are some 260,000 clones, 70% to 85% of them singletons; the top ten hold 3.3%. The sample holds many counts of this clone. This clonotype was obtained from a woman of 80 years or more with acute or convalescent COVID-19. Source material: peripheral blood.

In nucleotides, the CDR3 is TGCGCCAGCAGCTTGGGGCTCCAGCGGGAGTGGACGCAGTTCTTC. Amino acid sequence: CASSLGLQREWTQFF. The chain is built from TRBV5-1 and TRBJ2-1; 8 bases agree with TRBD2. Germline V gives CDR1 SGHRS, CDR2 YFSETQ. The CDR3 totals 15 residues. The J segment lost 12 bases and the V segment lost 0 bases, leaving 11 bases of the junction unmatched.